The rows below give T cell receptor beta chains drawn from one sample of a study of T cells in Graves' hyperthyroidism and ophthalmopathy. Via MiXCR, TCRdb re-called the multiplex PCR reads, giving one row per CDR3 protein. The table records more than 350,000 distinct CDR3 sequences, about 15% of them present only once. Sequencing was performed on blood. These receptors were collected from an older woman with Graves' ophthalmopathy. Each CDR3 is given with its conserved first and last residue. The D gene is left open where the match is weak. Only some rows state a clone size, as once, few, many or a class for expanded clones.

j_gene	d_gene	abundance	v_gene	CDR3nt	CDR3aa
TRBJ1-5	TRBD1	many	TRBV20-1	TGCAGTGCTAGCCTGGACAGGGGCAATCAGCCCCAGCATTTT	CSASLDRGNQPQHF
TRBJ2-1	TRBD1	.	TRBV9	TGTGCCAGCAGCCCCCAGGGACAGGGGGCCTACAATGAGCAGTTCTTC	CASSPQGQGAYNEQFF
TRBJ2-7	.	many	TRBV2	TGTGCCAGCAGTGAAGCGCTGGCAGGGAACGAGCAGTACTTC	CASSEALAGNEQYF
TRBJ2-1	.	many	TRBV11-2	TGTGCCAGCAGCTTAGATCTGGGTTCGGGATACAATGAGCAGTTCTTC	CASSLDLGSGYNEQFF
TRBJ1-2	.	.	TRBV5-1	TGCGCCAGCAGCTTGACGAGTTCGGGTGACGGCTACACCTTC	CASSLTSSGDGYTF
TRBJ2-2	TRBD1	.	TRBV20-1	TGCAGTGCTAGCGGGACAGGGGGGTATGACACCGGGGAGCTGTTTTTT	CSASGTGGYDTGELFF
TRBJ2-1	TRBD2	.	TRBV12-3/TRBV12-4	TGTGCCAGCAGCCCCCGCCTAGCGGGAGTCATTGAGCAGTTCTTC	CASSPRLAGVIEQFF
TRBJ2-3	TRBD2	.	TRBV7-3	TGTGCCAGCAGCTTAATCCCTAGCGGGAGGGCCATCGCAGATACGCAGTATTTT	CASSLIPSGRAIADTQYF
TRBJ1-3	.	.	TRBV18	TGTGCCAGCTCACCAGGGGCAGGGCCCGGAAACACCATATATTTT	CASSPGAGPGNTIYF
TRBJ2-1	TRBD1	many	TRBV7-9	TGTGCCAGCAGCCCGCGGGACAGGGGAATCGAACAGTTCTTC	CASSPRDRGIEQFF
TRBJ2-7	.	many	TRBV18	TGTGCCAGCTCACCGGGCTATGGGGAGCAGTACTTC	CASSPGYGEQYF
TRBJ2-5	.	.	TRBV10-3	TGTGCCATCAGTGATTGGGGTTTGGAGACCCAGTACTTC	CAISDWGLETQYF
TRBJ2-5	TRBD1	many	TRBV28	TGTGCCAGCAGTTTGACAGGGATCCAAGAGACCCAGTACTTC	CASSLTGIQETQYF
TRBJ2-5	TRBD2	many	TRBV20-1	TGCAGCGCCGGCGGACTAGCGGGGAACCAAGAGACCCAGTGCTTC	CSAGGLAGNQETQCF
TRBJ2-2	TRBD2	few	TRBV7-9	TGTGCCAGCAGCGGGGACTATAACACCGGGGAGCTGTTTTTT	CASSGDYNTGELFF
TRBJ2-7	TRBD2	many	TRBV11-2	TGTGCCAGCAGCCTAACCGGGACTAGCAAATATTCGGCCAACGAGCAGTACTTC	CASSLTGTSKYSANEQYF
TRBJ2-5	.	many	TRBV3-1	TGTGCCAGCAGCCAAGCGTTACTAGCTCAAGAGACCCAGTACTTC	CASSQALLAQETQYF
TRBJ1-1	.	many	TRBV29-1	TGCAGCGTTGAATCGGGAGGTGACACTGAAGCTTTCTTT	CSVESGGDTEAFF
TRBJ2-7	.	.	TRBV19	TGTGCCAGTACCCGAAGTCTCGGGACCTACGAGCAGTACTTC	CASTRSLGTYEQYF
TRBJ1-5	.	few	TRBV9	TGTGCCAGCAGCACCGGGCAGAACCGGGGGCCCCAGCATTTT	CASSTGQNRGPQHF
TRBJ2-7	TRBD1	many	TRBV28	TGTGCCAGCCGAACGTTCAGGGGGCCCTACGAGCAGTACTTC	CASRTFRGPYEQYF
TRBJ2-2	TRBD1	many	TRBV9	TGTGCCAGCAGCGTTACCGGGACAGGACTAACCGGGGAGCTGTTTTTT	CASSVTGTGLTGELFF
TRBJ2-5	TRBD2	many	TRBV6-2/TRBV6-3	TGTGCCAGCAGTTCCCGGACTAGCGGGAGAGAGACCCAGTACTTC	CASSSRTSGRETQYF
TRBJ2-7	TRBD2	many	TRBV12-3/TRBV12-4	TGTGCCAGCAGGGGACTAGCGGGCCTCTACGAGCAGTACTTC	CASRGLAGLYEQYF
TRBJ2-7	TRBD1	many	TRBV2	TGTGCCAGCACTTGGACAGGGGGGCGTGAGCAGTACTTC	CASTWTGGREQYF
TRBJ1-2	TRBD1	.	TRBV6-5	TGTGCCAGCAGGACAGGGGGCCTGGACTATGGCTACACCTTC	CASRTGGLDYGYTF
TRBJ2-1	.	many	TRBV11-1	TGTGCCAGCAGAGCCGGGACGACTTACAATGAGCAGTTCTTC	CASRAGTTYNEQFF
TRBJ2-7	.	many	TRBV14	TGTGCCAGCAGCCAAGTGTTTGGCGGGACAGTCTCCTACGAGCAGTACTTC	CASSQVFGGTVSYEQYF
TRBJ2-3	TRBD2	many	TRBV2	TGTGCCAGCAGTGAAGCGCAAAGCGGGAGACCTGGAGATACGCAGTATTTT	CASSEAQSGRPGDTQYF
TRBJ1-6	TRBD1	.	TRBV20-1	TGCAGTGCTAGCCCCCACCGGACAGGGGCCGCCTATAATTCACCCCTCCACTTT	CSASPHRTGAAYNSPLHF
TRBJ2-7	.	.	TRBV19	TGTGCCAGTAGTTTCCAGGGACCCCCAGGACTCTACGAGCAGTACTTC	CASSFQGPPGLYEQYF
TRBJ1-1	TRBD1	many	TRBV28	TGTGCCAGCAGTCCATGGACAGGGACGATCACTGAAGCTTTCTTT	CASSPWTGTITEAFF
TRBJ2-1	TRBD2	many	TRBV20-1	TGCAGTGCTGCCGGGACTAGCGGAAATGAGCAGTTCTTC	CSAAGTSGNEQFF
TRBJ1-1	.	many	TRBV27	TGTGCCAGCGGCCTCGTGTCGGGGACTGAAGCTTTCTTT	CASGLVSGTEAFF
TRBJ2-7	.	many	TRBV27	TGTGCCAGCAGTTTCCGGCGGGAAGCCTACGAGCAGTACTTC	CASSFRREAYEQYF
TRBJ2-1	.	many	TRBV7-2	TGTGCCAGCAGCTTAGGCCTTCCGGGACTGAACAATGAGCAGTTCTTC	CASSLGLPGLNNEQFF
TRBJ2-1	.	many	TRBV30	TGTGCCTGGAGCTCCGGTAAGGGCGGATACAATGAGCAGTTCTTC	CAWSSGKGGYNEQFF
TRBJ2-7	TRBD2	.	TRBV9	TGTGCCAGCAGCGTAGCGGCTAGCGGGAGGTACGAGCAGTACTTC	CASSVAASGRYEQYF
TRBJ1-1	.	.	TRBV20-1	TGCAGTGCTAGACTTTTTGCGCTGAACACTGAAGCTTTCTTT	CSARLFALNTEAFF
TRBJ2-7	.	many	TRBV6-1	TGTGCCAGCAGTGAACTATACGGATCCATCGAGCAGTACTTC	CASSELYGSIEQYF